These 19 T cell receptor beta chains share one sample of origin, sequenced in a study of blood T cell repertoires in COVID-19. Libraries were prepared by immunoSEQ multiplex PCR; TCRdb keeps only in-frame clonotypes and omits some of them. The top ten clones hold more than 2% of a sample with about 150,000 clones, 80% to 90% of them seen once. Sequences were obtained from peripheral blood. The source of these receptors is a woman in her seventies with acute or convalescent COVID-19.

The chain recombines TRBV5-1 with TRBJ2-3; 11 bases map to TRBD2. CDR3 length equals 16 residues. Germline CDR1 and CDR2: SGHRS and YFSETQ. Germline trimming cut 4 bases from V and 7 bases from J; bases unmatched to any gene: 11. As DNA, the CDR3 is TGCGCCAGCAGCCCTTTAGCGGGGGGGCCTGTAAATACGCAGTATTTT. Translating it yields CASSPLAGGPVNTQYF.

This rearrangement joins TRBV7-6 to TRBJ2-7, with 12 bases identical to TRBD2. The CDR3 loop spans 15 amino acids. Germline CDR1 reads SGHVS; CDR2 reads FNYEAQ. The V segment lost 1 base and the J segment 6 bases; nucleotides outside the gene matches: 4. The CDR3 coding sequence is TGTGCCAGCAGCTTAGGGGCTAGCGGGGGGGGCGAGCAGTACTTC. Its translation: CASSLGASGGGEQYF.

V usage is TRBV27 and J usage is TRBJ2-3; D may be TRBD1 (5 bases). The CDR3 length is 17 residues. Germline lookup yields CDR1 MNHEY and CDR2 SMNVEV (reference sequence). Trimming stripped 2 bases from V and 1 base from J, with 16 bases between. Here the CDR3 DNA reads TGTGCCAGCAGTTTAGGGCTAGGGGTGTTCGGCACAGATACGCAGTATTTT. This codes for CASSLGLGVFGTDTQYF.

The chain recombines TRBV15 with TRBJ1-1; 11 bases line up with TRBD1. The junction had 5 bases not matched to a gene; V was cut back by 2 bases and J by 3 bases. The CDR3 consists of 16 residues. The germline V gene encodes CDR1 LNHNV and CDR2 YYDKDF (reference sequence). CDR3 protein: CATSRPTGQGDTEAFF. Written as DNA, the CDR3 is TGTGCCACCAGCAGACCTACGGGACAGGGGGACACTGAAGCTTTCTTT. Full variable domain (remainder filled in from reference TRBV15 and TRBJ1-1): DAMVIQNPRYQVTQFGKPVTLSCSQTLNHNVMYWYQQKSSQAPKLLFHYYDKDFNNEADTPDNFQSRRPNTSFCFLDIRSPGLGDTAMYLCATSRPTGQGDTEAFFGQGTRLTVV.

The CDR3 reads CASSQRQGASSSYNEQFF. The CDR3 DNA reads TGTGCCAGCAGCCAGAGACAGGGGGCGAGTAGTTCCTACAATGAGCAGTTCTTC. The chain carries TRBV3-1 (or the pseudogene TRBV3-2) and TRBJ2-1; TRBD1 agrees at 10 bases. V lost 3 bases, J lost 1 base, and 9 bases stayed unmatched. CDR3 length: 18 residues. Germline CDR1 LGHDT, CDR2 YNNKEL (reference sequence).

The chain carries TRBV9 and TRBJ1-6; D perhaps matches TRBD1 (6 bases). V lost 0 bases to trimming and J lost 14 bases, with 12 bases between them. The CDR3 length is 13 residues. Per the germline V gene, CDR1 is SGDLS and CDR2 is YYNGEE. CDR3 residues: CASSVGPGATLHF. The CDR3 DNA sequence: TGTGCCAGCAGCGTAGGTCCAGGGGCTACCCTCCACTTT.

CDR3 sequence: CASSLGTGYEQYV. The CDR3 nucleotides are TGTGCCAGCAGCTTGGGGACAGGGTACGAGCAGTACGTC. This chain uses TRBV5-4 with TRBJ2-7; 8 nucleotides align to TRBD1. The CDR3 runs to 13 residues. With V trimmed by 0 bases and J by 4 bases, 0 bases remained unmatched. CDR1 is SGHNT, CDR2 YYREEE, per germline (reference sequence).

The chain recombines TRBV7-6 with TRBJ2-3, with 8 bases that match TRBD2. Germline V gene data show CDR1 as SGHVS and CDR2 as FNYEAQ. V gave up 5 bases and J gave up 3 bases; unmatched junction bases: 7. The CDR3 consists of 15 residues. In DNA, the CDR3 is TGTGCCAGCAGCGGATTAGCGGGGCGTACAGATACGCAGTATTTT. Protein sequence: CASSGLAGRTDTQYF.

This chain connects TRBV10-1 to TRBJ2-2; 7 positions match TRBD1. The CDR3 sequence is 13 residues long. Germline trimming cut 6 bases from V and 3 bases from J; bases unmatched to any gene: 1. CDR1 WNHNN and CDR2 SYGVQD come from the germline V gene (reference sequence). For the CDR3, the DNA is TGCGCCAGCAGCGACAGGGACACCGGGGAGCTGTTTTTT. Residues: CASSDRDTGELFF.

The rearrangement links TRBV18 to TRBJ1-3; D unclear. Deletions cut 3 bases from V and 0 bases from J, with 9 bases between. Germline V gene lookup returns CDR1 KGHSH and CDR2 LQKENI. This CDR3 is built from 15 residues. The CDR3 sequence is CASSPFRDSGNTIYF. Written as DNA, the CDR3 is TGTGCCAGCTCACCTTTCCGGGACTCTGGAAACACCATATATTTT.

The chain couples TRBV11-3 to TRBJ2-2; D gene unclear. V shed 10 bases and J shed 4 bases, with 13 bases lying between them. CDR3 length: 13 residues. From germline, CDR1 is SGHNT and CDR2 YENEEA. The CDR3 nucleotides read TGTGCCACCGCGAATTCGGTCACCGGGGAGCTGTTTTTT. Amino acids: CATANSVTGELFF.

This chain uses TRBV6-5 with TRBJ1-5; 7 positions agree with TRBD1. After removal of 8 bases from V and 3 bases from J, the junction contained 10 bases not matched to a gene. Germline-derived CDR1 and CDR2 are MNHEY and SVGAGI. This CDR3 spans 15 amino acids. The CDR3 spells CASRRARGTNQPQHF. In DNA form, the CDR3 reads TGTGCCAGCCGGAGGGCCAGGGGGACCAATCAGCCCCAGCATTTT.

In DNA, the CDR3 is TGCGCCAGCAGCCAAAGCCGGACAGGCGGAACGCGCTCTGGGGCCAACGTCCTGACTTTC. Protein: CASSQSRTGGTRSGANVLTF. This chain uses TRBV4-1 with TRBJ2-6; 7 nucleotides agree with TRBD1. The CDR3 runs to 20 residues. Germline CDR1 and CDR2: MGHRA and YSYEKL. J lost 0 bases, V lost 2 bases, and 13 bases had no gene match.

The CDR3 DNA reads as TGTGCCAGTAGTATAGACCAGCGGCCGAGCTATGGCTACACCTTC. Amino acid sequence: CASSIDQRPSYGYTF. The gene calls are TRBV19 and TRBJ1-2, with unresolved D. The CDR3 has 15 amino acids. Per germline, CDR1 LNHDA and CDR2 SQIVND (reference sequence). Between the trimmed V and J ends, which lost 0 bases and 4 bases, there was a span of 12 bases.

The rearrangement uses TRBV19 and TRBJ1-4; 10 nucleotides align to TRBD1. V shed 4 bases and J 6 bases; nucleotides not matched to a gene: 5. This CDR3 region has 15 residues. The germline V gene encodes CDR1 LNHDA and CDR2 SQIVND (reference sequence). DNA of the CDR3: TGTGCCAGTAGTACTCCGGGACAGGGGTATGAAAAACTGTTTTTT. This sequence encodes CASSTPGQGYEKLFF.

For this clone: The same CDR3 is also encoded by other DNA sequences in this sample. This chain joins TRBV7-9 and TRBJ1-2; D unclear. CDR3 length: 13 amino acids. CDR1 SEHNR and CDR2 FQNEAQ come from the germline V gene (reference sequence). V gave up 1 base and J gave up 8 bases, with 11 bases separating them. The CDR3 region has the DNA TGTGCCAGCAGCTTAGGCGGGTTGTACGGCTACACCTTC. It is translated as CASSLGGLYGYTF.

The rearrangement links TRBV6-5 to TRBJ1-3; the match to TRBD1 covers 8 bases. The CDR3 sequence is 13 residues long. Germline V gives CDR1 MNHEY, CDR2 SVGAGI. The V gene end was trimmed by 7 bases and the J gene end by 2 bases; junction bases not matched to a gene: 1. CDR3 DNA: TGTGCCAGCACCAGGGGGCCTGGAAACACCATATATTTT. Its translation: CASTRGPGNTIYF.

The rearrangement links TRBV5-1 to TRBJ1-1; 12 bases agree with TRBD1. The CDR3 contains 17 residues. V lost 3 bases to trimming and J lost 4 bases; unmatched junction nucleotides: 10. Germline V gives CDR1 SGHRS, CDR2 YFSETQ. The CDR3 DNA reads as TGCGCCAGCAGCTGGTCGGGACAGGGGGCCCGGGGCACTGAAGCTTTCTTT. This encodes CASSWSGQGARGTEAFF.

The chain joins TRBV2 to TRBJ1-2; TRBD1 matches 9 bases. The CDR3 runs to 17 residues. The J segment lost 3 bases and the V segment lost 1 base, leaving 9 bases of the junction unmatched. CDR1 is SNHLY and CDR2 is FYNNEI in the germline V gene. The CDR3 DNA is TGTGCCAGCAGTGAAGGGGAGACAGGGGGTAGCTACTATGGCTACACCTTC. As protein: CASSEGETGGSYYGYTF.